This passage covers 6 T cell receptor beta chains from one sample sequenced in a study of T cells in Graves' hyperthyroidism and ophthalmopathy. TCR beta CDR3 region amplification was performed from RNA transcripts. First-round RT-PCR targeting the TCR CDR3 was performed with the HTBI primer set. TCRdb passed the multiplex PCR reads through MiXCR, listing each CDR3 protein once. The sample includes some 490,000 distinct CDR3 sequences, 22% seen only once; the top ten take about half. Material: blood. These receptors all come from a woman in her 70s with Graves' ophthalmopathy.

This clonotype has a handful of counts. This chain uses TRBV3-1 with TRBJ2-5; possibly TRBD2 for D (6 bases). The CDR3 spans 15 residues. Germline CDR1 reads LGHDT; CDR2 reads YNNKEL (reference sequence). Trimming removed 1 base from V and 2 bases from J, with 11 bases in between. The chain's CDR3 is CASSQGDWSQETQYF. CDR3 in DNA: TGTGCCAGCAGCCAAGGGGACTGGTCGCAAGAGACCCAGTACTTC.

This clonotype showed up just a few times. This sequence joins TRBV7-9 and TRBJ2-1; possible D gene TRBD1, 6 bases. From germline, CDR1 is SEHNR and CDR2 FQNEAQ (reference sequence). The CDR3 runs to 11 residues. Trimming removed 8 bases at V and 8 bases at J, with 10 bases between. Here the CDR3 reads CASLWGHEQFF. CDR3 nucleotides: TGTGCCAGCCTCTGGGGGCATGAGCAGTTCTTC.

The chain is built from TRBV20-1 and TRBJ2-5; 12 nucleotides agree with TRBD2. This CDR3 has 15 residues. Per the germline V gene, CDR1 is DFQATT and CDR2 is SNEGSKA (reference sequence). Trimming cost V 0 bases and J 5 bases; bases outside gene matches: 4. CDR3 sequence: CSARDRLAGGETQYF. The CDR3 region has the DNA TGCAGTGCTAGAGATCGGCTAGCGGGAGGGGAGACCCAGTACTTC.

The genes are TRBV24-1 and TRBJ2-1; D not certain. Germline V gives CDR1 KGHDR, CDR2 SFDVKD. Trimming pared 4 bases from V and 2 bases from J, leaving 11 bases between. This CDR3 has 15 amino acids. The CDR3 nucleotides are TGTGCCACCAGTGAGGCCCATCTTACCTACAATGAGCAGTTCTTC. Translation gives CATSEAHLTYNEQFF.

The DNA of the CDR3 is TGTGCCAGCAGCCCCGGGACAGGGTTCACCGGGGAGCTGTTTTTT. It is translated as CASSPGTGFTGELFF. The chain has TRBV5-6 and TRBJ2-2, with 9 bases lining up with TRBD1. This CDR3 is built from 15 residues. The V gene's germline CDR1 is SGHDT and CDR2 YYEEEE. The junction had 5 bases not matched to a gene; V was cut back by 4 bases and J by 4 bases.

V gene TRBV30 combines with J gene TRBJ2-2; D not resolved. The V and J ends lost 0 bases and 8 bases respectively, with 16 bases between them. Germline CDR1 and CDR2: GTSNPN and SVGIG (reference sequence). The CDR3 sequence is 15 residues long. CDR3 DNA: TGTGCCTGGAGTGTACGTCCCCACCTCGTAGGGGAGCTGTTTTTT. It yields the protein CAWSVRPHLVGELFF.